The sample holds many counts of the clone carrying this TCR beta chain. Antigen unknown. Breast cancer patients provided tissue from their axillary draining lymph nodes. The germline CDR1 and CDR2 sequences are MNHEY and SVGEGT. The CDR3 sequence is 11 residues long. V lost 8 bases and J 4 bases, leaving 8 bases between the germline ends. The data stem from a study of breast tumors, draining lymph nodes, adjacent tissues. One entry per CDR3 protein, called by TCRdb with MiXCR from the multiplex PCR reads. The sample yields 150,000 to 250,000 distinct CDR3 sequences, approximately 31% seen once. Study-level results: Tumor repertoires ranked between lymph nodes and nontumor tissue in diversity, with V and J gene preferences.

The origin of this receptor is a female donor with breast cancer. Some clones in this sample may be carry-over from other donors' samples. Specimen: axillary lymph node tissue. The gene calls are TRBV6-2 or TRBV6-3 and TRBJ2-5, with D hard to call. For the CDR3, the DNA is TGTGCCAGCGGCAGAGGAGAGACCCAGTACTTC. The encoded protein is CASGRGETQYF.